These 30 T cell receptor beta chains came from one sample sequenced in a study of T cells after posttransplantation cyclophosphamide. Sequenced by immunoSEQ multiplex PCR; TCRdb stores in-frame clones only, minus some. Altogether 2,000 to 3,000 clones were found in the sample, and no singletons occur. Cyclophosphamide on days +3 and +4 followed busulfan-fludarabine conditioning and a marrow graft. This specimen consisted of PBMCs, obtained after an allogeneic stem cell transplant with post-transplant cyclophosphamide. These receptors all come from a female patient in her 60s who received an allogeneic stem cell transplant from an unrelated donor, was CMV-positive, and had acute GVHD only. Some T cells may be transferred from the graft donor.

This clone was observed many times. The rearrangement links TRBV2 to TRBJ2-3; unclear D gene. CDR3 size: 11 residues. CDR1 and CDR2 from the germline V gene are SNHLY and FYNNEI. Trimming cost V 7 bases and J 5 bases, with 7 bases left between them. The DNA for the CDR3 is TGTGCCAGCACGGTAGTAGATACGCAGTATTTT. Protein product: CASTVVDTQYF.

This clone was observed many times. The rearrangement uses TRBV15 and TRBJ2-1; maybe TRBD1 (5 bases). The V end was cut by 8 bases, the J end by 3 bases, with 14 bases between. Germline V lookup: CDR1 LNHNV, CDR2 YYDKDF (reference sequence). The CDR3 sequence is 14 residues long. The CDR3 DNA is TGTGCCACCCTCATGGTAGGGGACTACAATGAGCAGTTCTTC. This gives the protein CATLMVGDYNEQFF.

The chain recombines TRBV19 with TRBJ2-2; 9 nucleotides agree with TRBD1. V dropped 0 bases and J dropped 6; count of bases not matched to a gene: 2. CDR1 and CDR2 (germline): LNHDA, SQIVND (reference sequence). The CDR3 contains 15 residues. The CDR3 sequence: CASSIEGTGSGELFF. DNA of the CDR3: TGTGCCAGTAGTATAGAGGGGACAGGGTCCGGGGAGCTGTTTTTT.

This clone has just a few counts. The rearrangement joins TRBV7-2 to TRBJ1-5; 7 bases are shared with TRBD1. Germline V lookup: CDR1 SGHTA, CDR2 FQGNSA. Losses at the gene ends were 4 bases for V and 7 bases for J; bases not matched to a gene: 7. The CDR3 runs to 14 residues. The CDR3 nucleotides are TGTGCCAGCAGCTCCAGACAGGGCCGACAGCCCCAGCATTTT. It is translated as CASSSRQGRQPQHF.

This clone has at least ten counts. V usage is TRBV30 and J usage is TRBJ1-4; unclear D gene. V gave up 1 base and J gave up 8 bases, with 5 bases separating them. CDR3 length: 11 amino acids. Germline V gene data show CDR1 as GTSNPN and CDR2 as SVGIG (reference sequence). CDR3 nucleotides: TGTGCCTGGAGTGATGCGGAAAAACTGTTTTTT. Residues: CAWSDAEKLFF.

In this sample, this clone turned up many times. The chain uses TRBV5-1 and TRBJ2-5; TRBD2 agrees at 15 bases. Germline lookup yields CDR1 SGHRS and CDR2 YFSETQ. J was trimmed by 2 bases and V by 4 bases; bases with no gene match: 6. This CDR3 is built from 17 residues. CDR3 bases: TGCGCCAGCAGCAGTGGACTAGCGGGGGGGTTTCAAGAGACCCAGTACTTC. Protein: CASSSGLAGGFQETQYF.

This clone was observed at least ten times. The rearrangement uses TRBV28 and TRBJ1-4, with D perhaps matching TRBD1 (6 bases). Between the trimmed V and J ends, which lost 5 bases and 4 bases, there was a span of 17 bases. CDR3 length equals 16 residues. CDR1 MDHEN and CDR2 SYDVKM come from the germline V gene. The CDR3 DNA reads as TGTGCCAGCAGTCTGGGGGGGCCCGGGGTTAATGAAAAACTGTTTTTT. This codes for CASSLGGPGVNEKLFF.

Many counts were recorded for this clone. This sequence joins TRBV9 and TRBJ2-3; a weak D match, TRBD1 (6 bases). The CDR3 runs 15 residues. V lost 3 bases and J lost 0, with 11 bases in between. Germline assignment: CDR1 SGDLS and CDR2 YYNGEE. CDR3 in amino acids: CASSGRQASTDTQYF. Written as DNA, the CDR3 is TGTGCCAGCAGCGGGAGACAGGCTAGCACAGATACGCAGTATTTT.

The table lists this clone with many counts. The chain combines TRBV5-5 with TRBJ2-3, with D possibly matching TRBD2 (7 bases). V was clipped by 5 bases and J by 4 bases, with 26 bases between them. Germline CDR1 is SGHKS and CDR2 is YYEKEE (reference sequence). The CDR3 consists of 18 residues. In nucleotides, the CDR3 is TGTGCCAGCAGTGCCTTGGCGGGGGCCACGAGTAGCGCAGATACGCAGTATTTT. Translation: CASSALAGATSSADTQYF.

As concerns this clone: This specimen includes other DNA sequences encoding the same CDR3. The rearrangement uses TRBV6-1 and TRBJ2-3; D ambiguous. CDR1 and CDR2 from the germline V gene are MNHNS and SASEGT. This CDR3 has 14 residues. Trimming removed 4 bases from V and 5 bases from J, with 13 bases in between. CDR3 DNA sequence: TGTGCCAGCAGTGGGGCTTCTGTGGTAGATACGCAGTATTTT. This translates into CASSGASVVDTQYF.

This clone was seen repeatedly, ten times or more. The chain couples TRBV4-1 to TRBJ2-3, with a tentative D call TRBD2 (6 bases). Germline values: CDR1 MGHRA, CDR2 YSYEKL. V was clipped by 1 base and J by 0 bases, with 17 bases between them. This CDR3 is 18 amino acids long. This CDR3 is CASSQAVRAGQSTDTQYF. The CDR3 nucleotides read TGCGCCAGCAGCCAAGCCGTTCGGGCGGGGCAAAGCACAGATACGCAGTATTTT.

This clone was detected only a few times. The chain links TRBV29-1 to TRBJ2-7; TRBD2 agrees at 11 bases. Per the germline V gene, CDR1 is SQVTM and CDR2 is ANQGSEA. V dropped 7 bases and J dropped 7; count of bases not matched to a gene: 12. The CDR3 spans 14 residues. For the CDR3, the DNA is TGCAGCGCCGTTGTACTAGCGGGAGCTGGTGAGCAGTACTTC. Translated: CSAVVLAGAGEQYF.

This clone was picked up many times. CDR3 sequence reads: CASSFVRGGPNEQFF. As DNA, the CDR3 is TGTGCCAGCAGTTTTGTGCGGGGGGGCCCCAATGAGCAGTTCTTC. The chain carries TRBV12-3 or TRBV12-4 and TRBJ2-1; TRBD2 matches 9 bases. The CDR3 runs to 15 residues. The V and J ends lost 3 bases and 6 bases, in that order; junction bases with no gene match: 6.

This clone occurred many times. The chain links TRBV5-4 to TRBJ2-5, with D possibly TRBD1 on 5 matching bases. Trimming took 4 bases from V and 0 from J, leaving 7 bases between them. Germline V CDR1 and CDR2: SGHNT, YYREEE (reference sequence). This CDR3 comprises 13 residues. This CDR3 is CASSPTDQETQYF. DNA of the CDR3: TGTGCCAGCAGCCCGACAGACCAAGAGACCCAGTACTTC. The complete variable domain, with remaining parts taken from reference TRBV5-4 and TRBJ2-5, reads ETGVTQSPTHLIKTRGQQVTLRCSSQSGHNTVSWYQQALGQGPQFIFQYYREEENGRGNFPPRFSGLQFPNYSSELNVNALELDDSALYLCASSPTDQETQYFGPGTRLLVL.

This clone was recorded at least ten times. J is TRBJ2-2 and V is TRBV4-1; 8 bases fit TRBD2. V was clipped by 4 bases and J by 5 bases; unmatched bases: 6. The CDR3 contains 15 residues. CDR1 and CDR2 from the germline V gene are MGHRA and YSYEKL. The CDR3 nucleotides are TGCGCCAGCAGCCTTCAGAGCGGGAGTACCGGGGAGCTGTTTTTT. Amino acid sequence: CASSLQSGSTGELFF.

This clone was detected ten times or more. The J gene is TRBJ2-5, the V gene TRBV5-1; the match to TRBD2 covers 10 bases. The trim removed 1 base at V and 5 bases at J, leaving 5 bases unmatched. Germline lookup yields CDR1 SGHRS and CDR2 YFSETQ. The CDR3 totals 15 residues. The CDR3 protein is CASSLSSGSFETQYF. The CDR3 DNA reads TGCGCCAGCAGCTTGTCTAGCGGGAGTTTTGAGACCCAGTACTTC.

This clone ranks as medium-sized. The rearrangement joins TRBV2 to TRBJ2-5; perhaps TRBD1 as D (5 bases). This CDR3 spans 13 amino acids. Germline V lookup: CDR1 SNHLY, CDR2 FYNNEI. The V end lost 5 bases, the J end lost 4 bases, and 11 bases lay between the germline ends. The CDR3, as DNA: TGTGCCAGCAGTCCCCCAAGGGGAGAGACCCAGTACTTC. This translates into CASSPPRGETQYF.

Many counts were recorded for this clone. J is TRBJ1-2 and V is TRBV10-3, with TRBD1 identical over 10 bases. The CDR3 sequence is 16 residues long. J was trimmed by 4 bases and V by 0 bases; bases with no gene match: 5. CDR1 and CDR2 (germline): ENHRY, SYGVKD. The DNA of the CDR3 is TGTGCCATCAGTGAGTCGACGGGGACAGGGGTCTATGGCTACACCTTC. Translation gives CAISESTGTGVYGYTF.

In its sample, this clone was seen many times. CDR3 nucleotide sequence: TGTGCCAGCAGCCAACAGGGTGGGTACGAGCAGTACTTC. As protein: CASSQQGGYEQYF. J is TRBJ2-7 and V is TRBV11-2, with D possibly TRBD1 on 6 matching bases. The CDR3 contains 13 residues. V lost 5 bases and J lost 4, with 12 bases in between. Germline V lookup: CDR1 SGHAT, CDR2 FQNNGV.

This clone is classed as medium-sized (0.01 to 0.1%). The identical CDR3 is also encoded by other nucleotide sequences in the sample. J is TRBJ1-1 and V is TRBV10-3, with TRBD1 identical over 9 bases. CDR3 length equals 15 residues. Trimming removed 6 bases from V and 5 bases from J; junction bases left unmatched: 10. Germline-derived CDR1 and CDR2 are ENHRY and SYGVKD. The CDR3 DNA sequence: TGTGCCATCAGAGAGGGACAGGGTGGTGGAACTGAAGCTTTCTTT. Protein product: CAIREGQGGGTEAFF.

This clone was observed a handful of times. The rearrangement joins TRBV6-5 to TRBJ1-6; D gene unclear. V shed 7 bases and J shed 7 bases, with 14 bases lying between them. Germline V CDR1 and CDR2: MNHEY, SVGAGI. The CDR3 has 14 amino acids. CDR3: CASTRGPGNSPLHF. For the CDR3, the DNA is TGTGCCAGCACCCGTGGGCCGGGGAATTCACCCCTCCACTTT.

In its sample, this clone was seen many times. Germline and junction disagree at one end, which may indicate a read error. This chain connects TRBV20-1 to TRBJ2-1; TRBD1 matches at 7 bases. The V gene's germline CDR1 is DFQATT and CDR2 SNEGSKA (reference sequence). CDR3 length equals 8 residues. The CDR3 nucleotides read TGCAGTGCAGTCCAGGGGGTCTTC. Its protein product is CSAVQGVF.

This clone was seen ten or more times. The chain combines TRBV24-1 with TRBJ1-6; 7 nucleotides align to TRBD1. The germline V gene encodes CDR1 KGHDR and CDR2 SFDVKD. The CDR3 is 14 amino acids. V shed 5 bases and J 7 bases; nucleotides not matched to a gene: 4. CDR3 protein: CATSAGQQNSPLHF. As DNA, the CDR3 is TGTGCCACCAGTGCGGGACAGCAAAATTCACCCCTCCACTTT.

This clone was seen ten or more times. The rearrangement joins TRBV30 to TRBJ2-4; TRBD2 matches at 8 bases. CDR1 GTSNPN and CDR2 SVGIG come from the germline V gene (reference sequence). The CDR3 contains 13 residues. Trimming removed 2 bases from V and 5 bases from J; junction bases left unmatched: 2. As DNA, the CDR3 is TGTGCCTGGAGTCGGGGGGGGGAAAACATTCAGTACTTC. Encoded protein: CAWSRGGENIQYF. Combining the CDR3 with reference TRBV30 and TRBJ2-4 gives the whole variable domain SQTIHQWPATLVQPVGSPLSLECTVEGTSNPNLYWYRQAAGRGLQLLFYSVGIGQISSEVPQNLSASRPQDRQFILSSKKLLLSDSGFYLCAWSRGGENIQYFGAGTRLSVL.

This clone was recorded at least ten times. V usage is TRBV28 and J usage is TRBJ2-7, with D perhaps TRBD2 (6 bases). Germline CDR1 and CDR2: MDHEN and SYDVKM. V was cut by 7 bases and J by 2 bases, with 24 bases left in between. The CDR3 extends over 17 amino acids. CDR3 in DNA: TGTGCCAGCACCCCGCGACGCAGAGTGTGGGGGGCCTACGAGCAGTACTTC. Its protein product is CASTPRRRVWGAYEQYF.

The table lists this clone with many counts. The rearrangement joins TRBV18 to TRBJ2-7; D remains unclear. Germline CDR1 reads KGHSH; CDR2 reads LQKENI. The CDR3 is 13 amino acids. Between the trimmed V and J ends, which lost 6 bases and 0 bases, there was a span of 9 bases. The CDR3, as DNA: TGTGCCAGCTCCATGCCCAGCTCCTACGAGCAGTACTTC. It codes for CASSMPSSYEQYF.

There are many counts of this clone. V usage is TRBV27 and J usage is TRBJ2-7; the D is unclear. The germline V and J ends were trimmed by 4 bases and 6 bases, with 16 bases remaining between them. The CDR3 consists of 14 residues. The germline gives CDR1 MNHEY, CDR2 SMNVEV (reference sequence). The CDR3 spells CASSSTPLASEQYF. CDR3 sequence (DNA): TGTGCCAGCAGTTCTACACCCTTAGCAAGCGAGCAGTACTTC.

This clone was detected many times. V usage is TRBV19 and J usage is TRBJ2-7, with D possibly TRBD1 on 6 matching bases. V lost 3 bases to trimming and J lost 5 bases, with 14 bases between them. The CDR3 consists of 14 residues. The germline V gene encodes CDR1 LNHDA and CDR2 SQIVND (reference sequence). In DNA form, the CDR3 reads TGTGCCAGTAGTATCTTGGGGGCAGGCCACGAGCAGTACTTC. Translating gives CASSILGAGHEQYF.

This clone was observed at least ten times. The chain uses TRBV28 and TRBJ1-2; 7 bases are shared with TRBD1. This CDR3 contains 17 residues. V lost 5 bases, J lost 3 bases, and 15 bases stayed unmatched. From germline, CDR1 is MDHEN and CDR2 SYDVKM. CDR3: CASSTRSRGRADYGYTF. The DNA for the CDR3 is TGTGCCAGCAGTACTAGGTCGAGGGGGCGAGCAGACTATGGCTACACCTTC.

This clone was recorded many times. The chain employs TRBV11-3 and TRBJ2-7, with TRBD1 as a possible D gene (6 bases). Germline V lookup: CDR1 SGHNT, CDR2 YENEEA. The CDR3 covers 15 residues. Trimming removed 2 bases at V and 3 bases at J, with 14 bases between. For the CDR3, the DNA is TGTGCCAGCAGCTTAAGGCCAGGGGCCGACTACGAGCAGTACTTC. It specifies CASSLRPGADYEQYF.